This passage covers 18 T cell receptor beta chains from one sample sequenced in a study of blood T cell repertoires in COVID-19. Produced via immunoSEQ multiplex PCR; TCRdb's table is partial and in-frame only. The table records more than 95,000 clones, around 84% of them present only once. Specimen: peripheral blood. These TCRs come from a man aged 55-75 years with acute or convalescent COVID-19.

This clone appeared a few times. The genes are TRBV2 and TRBJ1-2, with a tentative D call TRBD1 (6 bases). V shed 7 bases and J shed 8 bases, with 17 bases lying between them. The germline V gene has CDR1 SNHLY and CDR2 FYNNEI. CDR3 length: 13 amino acids. This CDR3 reads CASIRTQGLGYTF. The CDR3 coding sequence is TGTGCCAGCATAAGGACTCAGGGGCTCGGCTACACCTTC.

The chain uses TRBV7-2 and TRBJ2-7; 11 bases are a match to TRBD2. The junction had 5 bases not matched to a gene; V was cut back by 6 bases and J by 7 bases. CDR3 size: 13 residues. Looked up from germline, CDR1 is SGHTA and CDR2 is FQGNSA. CDR3 sequence reads: CASRLAGVREQYV. CDR3 coding DNA: TGTGCCAGCAGACTAGCGGGAGTAAGGGAGCAGTACGTC.

V and J are TRBV5-6 and TRBJ2-7; the D gene is possibly TRBD1 (6 bases). CDR3 length: 16 amino acids. Germline V gene lookup returns CDR1 SGHDT and CDR2 YYEEEE. The V end was cut by 7 bases, the J end by 0 bases, with 20 bases between. CDR3 in DNA: TGTGCCAGCGGATCACAGGGTTCCCTTCTCTCCTACGAGCAGTACTTC. It yields the protein CASGSQGSLLSYEQYF.

As regards this clone: A read error may account for a junction end that differs from germline. The CDR3 spells CASSRDRVSDEQYF. CDR3 DNA: TGTGCCAGCAGCCGGGACAGGGTCTCCGACGAGCAGTACTTC. The gene calls are TRBV27 and TRBJ2-7; 9 bases line up with TRBD1. This CDR3 is built from 14 residues. The germline V gene has CDR1 MNHEY and CDR2 SMNVEV (reference sequence).

The chain is built from TRBV14 and TRBJ2-1; TRBD2 matches at 12 bases. Germline V gene sequence: CDR1 SGHDN, CDR2 FVKESK. The CDR3 spans 15 residues. The V segment lost 3 bases and the J segment 8 bases; nucleotides outside the gene matches: 5. The CDR3: CASSHTSGRKYEQFF. CDR3 DNA sequence: TGTGCCAGCAGCCACACTAGCGGGAGGAAATATGAGCAGTTCTTC.

The gene calls are TRBV6-1 and TRBJ1-4; TRBD1 might be the D (5 bases). Per the germline V gene, CDR1 is MNHNS and CDR2 is SASEGT. Trimming stripped 2 bases from V and 7 bases from J, with 11 bases between. The CDR3 sequence is 14 residues long. CDR3 sequence reads: CASSERRGREKLFF. DNA for the CDR3: TGTGCCAGCAGTGAACGGAGGGGTCGTGAAAAACTGTTTTTT.

The V and J genes are TRBV11-3 and TRBJ1-1, with 8 positions matching TRBD1. This CDR3 contains 15 residues. The junction had 8 bases not matched to a gene; V was cut back by 7 bases and J by 1 base. Germline CDR1 SGHNT, CDR2 YENEEA. As DNA, the CDR3 is TGTGCCAGCACCCCCGGGACAGGTCAGAACACTGAAGCTTTCTTT. Translation: CASTPGTGQNTEAFF.

V gene TRBV5-6 combines with J gene TRBJ1-2, with a weak D call TRBD1 (5 bases). CDR3 length equals 15 residues. The V gene lost 1 base and the J gene lost 2 bases, with 12 bases spanning the gap. The V gene's germline CDR1 is SGHDT and CDR2 YYEEEE. The CDR3 nucleotides are TGTGCCAGCAGCTTGTTTGGGCGGGGGAACTATGGCTACACCTTC. Its protein is CASSLFGRGNYGYTF.

The chain uses TRBV5-1 and TRBJ2-3; TRBD2 aligns across 7 bases. This CDR3 contains 15 residues. Germline V gene sequence: CDR1 SGHRS, CDR2 YFSETQ. The ends lost 4 bases at V and 0 bases at J; junction bases unmatched: 5. CDR3 residues: CASSHIAGSTDTQYF. In DNA form, the CDR3 reads TGCGCCAGCAGCCACATAGCGGGCAGCACAGATACGCAGTATTTT. The whole variable domain, remainder taken from reference TRBV5-1 and TRBJ2-3, is KAGVTQTPRYLIKTRGQQVTLSCSPISGHRSVSWYQQTPGQGLQFLFEYFSETQRNKGNFPGRFSGRQFSNSRSEMNVSTLELGDSALYLCASSHIAGSTDTQYFGPGTRLTVL.

The chain recombines TRBV11-3 with TRBJ1-2; D may be TRBD1 (6 bases). Germline V CDR1 and CDR2: SGHNT, YENEEA. This CDR3 region has 13 residues. Trimming pared 4 bases from V and 4 bases from J, leaving 10 bases between. CDR3: CASSSQGFYGYTF. CDR3 DNA sequence: TGTGCCAGCAGCTCCCAGGGGTTCTATGGCTACACCTTC.

This clone came up a few times. V is TRBV11-2 and J is TRBJ2-1; D perhaps matches TRBD1 (5 bases). Germline assignment: CDR1 SGHAT and CDR2 FQNNGV. Trimming cost V 3 bases and J 9 bases, with 12 bases left between them. The CDR3 length is 13 residues. This CDR3 is CASSLRQLSEQFF. CDR3 nucleotide sequence: TGTGCCAGCAGCTTGCGACAGCTTTCTGAGCAGTTCTTC.

The chain joins TRBV5-1 to TRBJ1-1; unclear D gene. Germline-derived CDR1 and CDR2 are SGHRS and YFSETQ. V lost 0 bases, J lost 0 bases, and 9 bases lay in between. This CDR3 is 15 amino acids long. The CDR3 region is CASSLEGGMNTEAFF. The DNA of the CDR3 is TGCGCCAGCAGCTTGGAAGGAGGTATGAACACTGAAGCTTTCTTT.

The chain combines TRBV7-9 with TRBJ2-7; the D is unclear. Germline V gene data show CDR1 as SEHNR and CDR2 as FQNEAQ (reference sequence). CDR3 length: 13 residues. V shed 5 bases and J shed 4 bases, with 12 bases lying between them. CDR3 sequence reads: CASSRLSRYEQYV. The CDR3 DNA sequence: TGTGCCAGCAGCCGCCTTTCGAGGTACGAGCAGTACGTC.

V is TRBV9 and J is TRBJ1-1; 9 positions match TRBD1. This CDR3 region has 13 residues. The ends lost 4 bases at V and 11 bases at J; junction bases unmatched: 9. The germline gives CDR1 SGDLS, CDR2 YYNGEE. CDR3 region: CASSFRQGERAFF. The CDR3 DNA follows: TGTGCCAGCAGCTTTCGACAGGGGGAGAGGGCTTTCTTT.

V and J are TRBV24-1 and TRBJ1-2; the D is unclear. Germline V gene lookup returns CDR1 KGHDR and CDR2 SFDVKD. V was trimmed by 5 bases and J by 5 bases, leaving 17 bases between them. The CDR3 has 15 amino acids. The CDR3 region has the DNA TGTGCCACCAGTGGCTCAGCGGGGTCCTCGTATGGCTACACCTTC. It specifies CATSGSAGSSYGYTF.

The chain combines TRBV10-3 with TRBJ1-1; 10 positions match TRBD1. The V gene end was trimmed by 3 bases and the J gene end by 8 bases; junction bases not matched to a gene: 18. The CDR3 length is 18 residues. Germline V gives CDR1 ENHRY, CDR2 SYGVKD. CDR3 sequence: CAISDPTDRGASYREAFF. The CDR3 DNA sequence: TGTGCCATCAGTGACCCCACGGACAGGGGGGCCTCGTACAGGGAAGCTTTCTTT.

The chain links TRBV5-1 to TRBJ1-1, with a possible D match to TRBD1 (5 bases). V lost 4 bases, J lost 3 bases, and 10 bases lay in between. This CDR3 contains 13 residues. The germline V gene has CDR1 SGHRS and CDR2 YFSETQ. The CDR3 coding sequence is TGCGCCAGCAGCGGCGGGGGATACACTGAAGCTTTCTTT. Translation: CASSGGGYTEAFF.

The chain employs TRBV5-1 and TRBJ2-5; D gene uncertain. V lost 6 bases, J lost 5 bases, and 11 bases lay in between. The CDR3 has 12 residues. The germline V gene has CDR1 SGHRS and CDR2 YFSETQ. The CDR3 DNA reads as TGCGCCAGCACCCCTAATGCGGAGACCCAGTACTTC. It yields the protein CASTPNAETQYF.